This T cell receptor (beta chain) originates from a study of CD8+ T cells in alopecia areata (dated by TCRdb to 2016 to 2019). Concerning the study at large: The treated patients took part in an open-label pilot trial in which moderate-to-severe alopecia areata was treated with oral tofacitinib at 5 to 10 mg twice daily. Patients stayed on tofacitinib for 6 to 18 months and then had 6 months of follow-up off drug so that delayed response and recurrence could be assessed. The SALT score, which quantifies the percentage of affected scalp surface area, was used to measure disease severity in treated patients. To study T cell clonal expansion in alopecia areata, the researchers applied high-throughput TCRbeta sequencing to both the C3H/HeJ mouse model and human patients. On the human side, TCRbeta sequencing was run on scalp tissue and on sorted CD4+ and CD8+ peripheral blood T cells from healthy controls and from alopecia areata patients with either patchy or totalis/universalis disease. Patients on tofacitinib were biopsied at baseline and after 4 and 24 weeks of treatment, and several of the patients also had a later scalp biopsy. Clonality in the scalp was compared among normal scalp (n=4), patchy alopecia areata scalp (n=8), and alopecia totalis/universalis scalp (n=8). RNA was obtained with the PAXgene miRNA kit for fixed scalp, the miRNeasy kit for PBMCs, and the RNeasy kit for mouse skin. TCRbeta CDR3 regions were amplified by immunoSEQ multiplex PCR using 35 Vbeta forward and 13 Jbeta reverse primers.

The investigation overall reported the following: Tofacitinib significantly lowered scalp clonality and the number of expanded CD8+ clones among the top 100 scalp clones. Because the treated cohort was small and had only one nonresponder, larger studies are needed to examine links between baseline CD8+ expansion and response. Scalp TCR repertoire analysis is complicated because resident alphabeta T cells in normal human skin are also sequenced, whereas mouse skin is dominated by gammadelta T cells. Many expanded lesional clones persisted in scalp and blood during tofacitinib treatment, which may partly explain relapse after stopping treatment. Shared TCR sequences between patients were less evident than in mice, which may be partly attributable to HLA diversity in the patient population. Compared with normal scalp, lesional scalp had higher clonality and more expanded CD8+ clones, particularly in alopecia totalis/universalis, a pattern that suggests antigenic drive.

The meaning of the sample's time point label: 20 to 30 weeks on oral tofacitinib. In light of the paper, this sample's treatment or condition label describes: oral pan-JAK inhibitor, 5-10 mg twice daily. From alopecia areata patients, peripheral blood was collected along with lesional scalp punch biopsies. PBMCs were isolated by density centrifugation and stained for CD3, CD4 and CD8, after which CD4+ and CD8+ T cells were sorted on a FACSAria. Library generation was performed with the immunoSEQ multiplex PCR assay. RNA was extracted from all samples and reverse transcribed into cDNA, which served as template for TCR sequencing. SuperScript III was used to make first-strand cDNA, primed with a 2:1 mix of oligo-dT and random hexamers. Amplification bias was assessed with a synthetic immune receptor repertoire, and residual bias was removed computationally. The study's processing was this. Raw reads were preprocessed to remove errors, and CDR3 was defined by IMGT conventions from the conserved cysteine to phenylalanine. Clonality was computed as 1 minus the Shannon entropy, with the entropy normalized by log2 of the number of productive unique TCRs. Whether scalp clones were CD4 or CD8 was inferred by matching scalp TCRbeta sequences against CD4 and CD8 repertoires sorted from blood. Entries here come from immuneACCESS through TCRdb and include only in-frame sequences with V and J called. Some clones fail to appear in such tables; in the studies checked, an unresolved V gene covers under half of the shortfall, and the cause of the remainder is unknown. For V, J and clone size, that table is used; D and trimming come from the DNA. The sample yields some 190,000 clones; roughly 60% were counted once. The ten largest clones represent around 0.92% of the sample.

With regard to this clone: What this receptor recognizes is not known. Qualities for individual bases were not recorded, and no much larger clone is one base off.

The specimen comprised CD4+ T cells sorted from blood, sampled at week 24, from a patient treated with tofacitinib. This TCR came from a human donor with alopecia areata.

Read as DNA, the sequence is TGCAGCGTCGACCCCGGGGTCTCCTACAATGAGCAGTTCTTC. Protein translation: CSVDPGVSYNEQFF. Here the chain combines TRBV29-1 and TRBJ2-1; D gene: possibly TRBD2, on 5 matching bases. The CDR3 contains 14 residues, cysteine and phenylalanine counted. Only CDR3 DNA remains: 42 bases, in frame from the first base. The junction carries 12 bases between V and J, which are trimmed by 6 bases and 0 bases respectively. CDR1 and CDR2 were assigned from the germline V gene as SQVTM and ANQGSEA.